This entry is about one T cell receptor beta chain. Patients had resection in Japan or China between about 2014 and 2017. Macro-dissection enriched premalignant or tumor cells before nucleic acid extraction. The germline CDR1 and CDR2 sequences are MNHEY and SMNVEV (reference sequence). The CDR3 covers 18 residues. Unmatched junction bases numbered 15, after V lost 1 base and J lost 5 bases. Sequencing used immunoSEQ multiplex PCR; TCRdb keeps in-frame clones, though not all of them. The sample shows tens of thousands of clones, roughly four fifths of them seen only once. This sample was taken from a study of immune evolution from preneoplasia to lung adenocarcinoma.

This TCR came from a person in their sixties with lung adenocarcinoma. The rearrangement links TRBV27 to TRBJ2-5, with TRBD1 identical over 8 bases. Source material: FFPE invasive lung adenocarcinoma tissue. In DNA, the CDR3 is TGTGCCAGCAGTTTATGGGGGGCAGGGGGCCCGTCCGAGGAGACCCAGTACTTC. It encodes CASSLWGAGGPSEETQYF.